The clone carrying this TCR beta chain has more than one count but fewer than ten. Its target is not known. TCRdb processed the 5' RACE reads anew with MiXCR; each CDR3 protein has one entry. There are roughly 200,000 distinct CDR3 sequences in the sample; roughly 13% occur only once, and 16% lies in the top ten. The V and J ends lost 0 bases and 8 bases, in that order; junction bases with no gene match: 3. The CDR3 sequence is 14 residues long. Germline V gene lookup returns CDR1 SGHRS and CDR2 YFSETQ. This specimen comes from a study of CD8 T cells in ankylosing spondylitis. Broader study findings: Within matched ankylosing spondylitis synovial fluid, disease-linked clones were reportedly significantly enriched. Researchers report that disease-linked clones proved CD8+ and relatively rare in peripheral blood. Earlier studies detected some motif variants in reactive arthritis synovial fluid and blood.

The specimen sequenced was blood, either unsorted or a sorted T cell fraction (not recorded which). The chain recombines TRBV5-1 with TRBJ2-1; 9 bases agree with TRBD1. The clonotype was recovered from a male donor with ankylosing spondylitis or in good health (not recorded which). The CDR3, as DNA: TGCGCCAGCAGCTTGGGACAGGGGGACGATGAGCAGTTCTTC. Translated, it gives CASSLGQGDDEQFF. The whole variable domain, remainder taken from reference TRBV5-1 and TRBJ2-1, is KAGVTQTPRYLIKTRGQQVTLSCSPISGHRSVSWYQQTPGQGLQFLFEYFSETQRNKGNFPGRFSGRQFSNSRSEMNVSTLELGDSALYLCASSLGQGDDEQFFGPGTRLTVL.